One sample yielded the 13 T cell receptor beta chains listed below, sequenced in a study of T cell responses to AZD1222 COVID-19 vaccine. TCRdb's copy holds only in-frame clones and misses some; the assay was immunoSEQ multiplex PCR. The sample lists over 110,000 clones, 90% occurring once. Sequenced material: peripheral blood, taken 28 days after the second AZD1222 dose. These receptors originate from an adult who received the AZD1222 COVID-19 vaccine.

This clone has a handful of counts. V and J are TRBV19 and TRBJ2-1; 7 bases agree with TRBD1. Germline lookup yields CDR1 LNHDA and CDR2 SQIVND (reference sequence). Trimming took 7 bases from V and 7 from J; bases not matched to a gene: 13. The CDR3 has 15 amino acids. CDR3 sequence (DNA): TGTGCCAGTACCGAACAGGGGATGGGACGGAATGAGCAGTTCTTC. Protein sequence: CASTEQGMGRNEQFF.

The rearrangement uses TRBV6-6 and TRBJ2-2; the match to TRBD2 covers 8 bases. V shed 0 bases and J 4 bases; nucleotides not matched to a gene: 4. Germline lookup yields CDR1 MNHNY and CDR2 SVGAGI (reference sequence). The CDR3 has 16 amino acids. DNA for the CDR3: TGTGCCAGCAGTTACTCCCCCGGGACTAGCACCGGGGAGCTGTTTTTT. Protein: CASSYSPGTSTGELFF.

The chain links TRBV6-6 to TRBJ2-2; D not certain. V shed 0 bases and J shed 0 bases, with 8 bases lying between them. The CDR3 loop spans 16 amino acids. Germline lookup yields CDR1 MNHNY and CDR2 SVGAGI (reference sequence). The CDR3 nucleotides read TGTGCCAGCAGTTACTCAGGGCGGCCGAACACCGGGGAGCTGTTTTTT. Translation: CASSYSGRPNTGELFF.

This clone appeared once. The CDR3 nucleotides are TGTGCCACCCGGGGACAGGGTTTATATGGCTACACCTTC. It yields the protein CATRGQGLYGYTF. V usage is TRBV21-1 and J usage is TRBJ1-2; the tabulated D call, TRBD1, remains unverified against the DNA. TRBV21-1 is tagged as a pseudogene. The CDR3 length is 13 residues.

The sample holds one count of this clone. V usage is TRBV7-6 and J usage is TRBJ2-3; D is perhaps TRBD2 (5 bases). The germline V gene has CDR1 SGHVS and CDR2 FNYEAQ. The CDR3 totals 16 residues. V shed 5 bases and J shed 2 bases, with 17 bases lying between them. The CDR3 nucleotides are TGTGCCAGCAGCCCCCTCGGAAGCGGACTCACAGATACGCAGTATTTT. It is translated as CASSPLGSGLTDTQYF.

The CDR3 loop reads CASSLIQGSGNTIYF. In nucleotides, the CDR3 is TGTGCCAGCAGCCTAATACAGGGCTCTGGAAACACCATATATTTT. This chain uses TRBV7-9 with TRBJ1-3; D is perhaps TRBD1 (6 bases). V lost 5 bases to trimming and J lost 0 bases, with 11 bases between them. The CDR3 is made up of 15 amino acids. CDR1 and CDR2 from the germline V gene are SEHNR and FQNEAQ (reference sequence).

V and J are TRBV9 and TRBJ1-2; 8 bases fit TRBD1. The V and J ends lost 3 bases and 5 bases, in that order; junction bases with no gene match: 15. CDR3 length: 17 residues. The germline V gene encodes CDR1 SGDLS and CDR2 YYNGEE. For the CDR3, the DNA is TGTGCCAGCAGCGGACCCGGGACAGGTCTCTCGGATTATGGCTACACCTTC. Translating gives CASSGPGTGLSDYGYTF.

This chain uses TRBV19 with TRBJ2-6; D remains ambiguous. The CDR3 has 13 residues. V gave up 4 bases and J gave up 0 bases, with 1 base separating them. Germline-derived CDR1 and CDR2 are LNHDA and SQIVND (reference sequence). The CDR3 sequence is CASSNSGANVLTF. The CDR3 nucleotides are TGTGCCAGTAGTAACTCTGGGGCCAACGTCCTGACTTTC.

The rearrangement joins TRBV5-1 to TRBJ2-7; 7 positions agree with TRBD1. V shed 4 bases, J shed 2 bases, and the junction held 3 bases outside the gene matches. CDR3 size: 13 residues. Germline V gene sequence: CDR1 SGHRS, CDR2 YFSETQ. The DNA for the CDR3 is TGCGCCAGCAGCCCGGGACAGACCTACGAGCAGTACTTC. Its translation: CASSPGQTYEQYF.

The V gene is TRBV7-2, the J gene TRBJ2-7; D perhaps matches TRBD1 (6 bases). CDR3 length equals 14 residues. Germline values: CDR1 SGHTA, CDR2 FQGNSA. V lost 3 bases and J 6 bases, leaving 15 bases between the germline ends. This chain's CDR3 is CASSLTMVQGEQYF. The CDR3 coding sequence is TGTGCCAGCAGCTTGACTATGGTACAGGGCGAGCAGTACTTC.

This rearrangement joins TRBV6-6 to TRBJ1-2; D uncertain. The CDR3 runs 10 residues. CDR1 and CDR2 from the germline V gene are MNHNY and SVGAGI (reference sequence). Trimming took 5 bases from V and 8 from J, leaving 6 bases between them. The CDR3: CASSKEGYTF. DNA for the CDR3: TGTGCCAGCAGTAAGGAAGGCTACACCTTC.

V gene TRBV29-1 combines with J gene TRBJ1-1; 8 nucleotides line up with TRBD1. In germline, CDR1 is SQVTM, CDR2 ANQGSEA. The V gene end was trimmed by 6 bases and the J gene end by 3 bases; junction bases not matched to a gene: 6. This CDR3 has 13 residues. The CDR3 DNA follows: TGCAGCGTCAGACAGGGGAGGTACACTGAAGCTTTCTTT. It codes for CSVRQGRYTEAFF.

The rearrangement uses TRBV27 and TRBJ2-3; 13 bases agree with TRBD2. Germline loops: CDR1 MNHEY, CDR2 SMNVEV (reference sequence). With 5 bases clipped from V and 6 bases from J, the junction kept 5 bases outside the gene matches. CDR3 size: 15 residues. The CDR3 coding sequence is TGTGCCAGCAGTCGGACTAGCGGGGGAGGGGATACGCAGTATTTT. Amino acids: CASSRTSGGGDTQYF.